This is a list of T cell receptor beta chains from one sample in a study of patients and donors after allogeneic stem cell transplantation. TCRdb passed the RT-PCR reads through MiXCR, listing each CDR3 protein once. The repertoire has hundreds of thousands of distinct CDR3 sequences, 16% of them found once; the top ten carry less than 9.5%. Source material: blood, either unsorted or a sorted T cell fraction (not recorded which). The receptor set was obtained from a human donor who was either an allogeneic HSCT recipient or a stem cell or donor lymphocyte infusion donor (not recorded which). It is not recorded whose cells these are; they may come from a transplant donor. The CDR3 runs from the conserved cysteine through the conserved F or W. The order of the fields is D gene, V gene, clone size, J gene, CDR3 protein, CDR3 DNA. D genes are given only for firm matches. Clone size is shown for a subset of rows, as once, few, many or a class of expanded clone.

d_call: -; v_call: TRBV20-1; clone_size: -; j_call: TRBJ2-1; cdr3_aa: CSASGSRNEQFF; cdr3_nt: TGCAGTGCTAGCGGGAGTCGCAATGAGCAGTTCTTC
d_call: -; v_call: TRBV12-3/TRBV12-4; clone_size: -; j_call: TRBJ1-5; cdr3_aa: CASSPMGLYNQPQHF; cdr3_nt: TGTGCCAGCAGCCCCATGGGACTGTACAATCAGCCCCAGCATTTT
d_call: -; v_call: TRBV6-8; clone_size: -; j_call: TRBJ2-1; cdr3_aa: CASSSLATISYNEQFF; cdr3_nt: TGTGCCAGCAGTTCTCTAGCGACGATCTCCTACAATGAGCAGTTCTTC
d_call: -; v_call: TRBV5-1; clone_size: -; j_call: TRBJ1-4; cdr3_aa: CASSSRDGDEKLFF; cdr3_nt: TGCGCCAGCAGCTCCCGGGACGGAGATGAAAAACTGTTTTTT
d_call: -; v_call: TRBV6-2/TRBV6-3; clone_size: many; j_call: TRBJ2-7; cdr3_aa: CASSQTYEQYF; cdr3_nt: TGTGCCAGCAGTCAAACCTACGAGCAGTACTTC
d_call: TRBD1; v_call: TRBV7-2; clone_size: -; j_call: TRBJ1-2; cdr3_aa: CTSSYGQAPYGYTF; cdr3_nt: TGTACCAGCAGCTACGGACAGGCCCCCTATGGCTACACCTTC
d_call: TRBD1; v_call: TRBV5-1; clone_size: few; j_call: TRBJ1-2; cdr3_aa: CASRPGLLRGGSYGYTF; cdr3_nt: TGCGCCAGCAGACCCGGCCTGCTCAGGGGGGGTAGCTATGGCTACACCTTC
d_call: TRBD1; v_call: TRBV20-1; clone_size: -; j_call: TRBJ1-2; cdr3_aa: CSALDRGRLGYTF; cdr3_nt: TGCAGTGCTCTTGACAGGGGGCGCCTTGGCTACACCTTC
d_call: -; v_call: TRBV5-1; clone_size: -; j_call: TRBJ2-7; cdr3_aa: CASSLPQDFSYEQYF; cdr3_nt: TGCGCCAGCAGCTTACCTCAGGACTTCTCCTACGAGCAGTACTTC
d_call: TRBD2; v_call: TRBV3-1; clone_size: -; j_call: TRBJ2-2; cdr3_aa: CASSQDLAGLANTGELFF; cdr3_nt: TGTGCCAGCAGCCAAGATCTAGCGGGACTCGCGAACACCGGGGAGCTGTTTTTT
d_call: -; v_call: TRBV5-1; clone_size: -; j_call: TRBJ2-3; cdr3_aa: CASTWGAVDTQYF; cdr3_nt: TGCGCCAGCACCTGGGGGGCCGTGGATACGCAGTATTTT
d_call: -; v_call: TRBV5-1; clone_size: -; j_call: TRBJ1-5; cdr3_aa: CASSPQGGGQPQHF; cdr3_nt: TGCGCCAGCAGCCCTCAGGGCGGGGGACAGCCCCAGCATTTT
d_call: -; v_call: TRBV6-5; clone_size: -; j_call: TRBJ1-6; cdr3_aa: CASSYIGNSPLHF; cdr3_nt: TGTGCCAGCAGTTACATAGGGAATTCACCCCTCCACTTT
d_call: -; v_call: TRBV24-1; clone_size: few; j_call: TRBJ2-5; cdr3_aa: CATSGGQTSGETQYF; cdr3_nt: TGTGCCACCAGTGGTGGCCAGACTTCGGGAGAGACCCAGTACTTC
d_call: -; v_call: TRBV5-1; clone_size: many; j_call: TRBJ1-1; cdr3_aa: CASSPNQNTEAFF; cdr3_nt: TGCGCCAGCAGTCCGAACCAGAACACTGAAGCTTTCTTT
d_call: TRBD1; v_call: TRBV3-1; clone_size: few; j_call: TRBJ1-5; cdr3_aa: CASSQAAGQGKQPQHF; cdr3_nt: TGTGCCAGCAGCCAAGCTGCCGGACAGGGAAAACAGCCCCAGCATTTT
d_call: -; v_call: TRBV4-3; clone_size: once; j_call: TRBJ2-5; cdr3_aa: CASSLGGRTQETQYF; cdr3_nt: TGCGCCAGCAGCCTGGGGGGACGGACTCAAGAGACCCAGTACTTC
d_call: TRBD1; v_call: TRBV7-8; clone_size: -; j_call: TRBJ2-1; cdr3_aa: CASSSPGQGPSPTFF; cdr3_nt: TGTGCCAGCAGCTCTCCGGGACAGGGCCCTTCCCCGACGTTCTTC
d_call: -; v_call: TRBV5-1; clone_size: -; j_call: TRBJ2-7; cdr3_aa: CASSLGGYVNEQYF; cdr3_nt: TGCGCCAGCAGCTTGGGAGGGTACGTAAACGAGCAGTACTTC
d_call: TRBD1; v_call: TRBV6-5; clone_size: many; j_call: TRBJ1-1; cdr3_aa: CASSLGQVNTEAFF; cdr3_nt: TGTGCCAGCAGTTTGGGACAGGTGAACACTGAAGCTTTCTTT
d_call: TRBD1; v_call: TRBV20-1; clone_size: -; j_call: TRBJ2-1; cdr3_aa: CSARTGGSYNEQFF; cdr3_nt: TGCAGTGCCAGGACAGGGGGCTCCTACAATGAGCAGTTCTTC
d_call: -; v_call: TRBV6-1; clone_size: -; j_call: TRBJ1-5; cdr3_aa: CASLQTGNQPQHF; cdr3_nt: TGTGCCAGTCTCCAAACGGGAAATCAGCCCCAGCATTTT
d_call: -; v_call: TRBV4-3; clone_size: -; j_call: TRBJ1-6; cdr3_aa: CASSPRAREGNSPLHF; cdr3_nt: TGCGCCAGCAGCCCCAGAGCCAGGGAGGGGAATTCACCCCTCCACTTT